These 26 T cell receptor beta chains came from one sample sequenced in a study of blood T cell repertoires in COVID-19. Only in-frame clones appear in the TCRdb table, and some are missing; sequencing was by immunoSEQ multiplex PCR. The sample has 250,000 to 350,000 clones, 70% to 90% seen once. The sample taken for sequencing was peripheral blood. These receptors came from a woman aged 55-70 years with acute or convalescent COVID-19.

V usage is TRBV9 and J usage is TRBJ2-1, with 12 bases aligning to TRBD1. CDR1 is SGDLS, CDR2 YYNGEE, per germline. V lost 2 bases and J lost 7; bases outside the gene matches: 4. The length of the CDR3 is 15 residues. CDR3 in amino acids: CASSVAGQGANEQFF. In nucleotides, the CDR3 is TGTGCCAGCAGCGTGGCGGGACAGGGGGCGAATGAGCAGTTCTTC.

The V and J genes are TRBV19 and TRBJ1-2; unclear D gene. The CDR3 is 13 amino acids. Germline V CDR1 and CDR2: LNHDA, SQIVND (reference sequence). V lost 7 bases and J 3 bases, leaving 12 bases between the germline ends. CDR3 bases: TGTGCCAGTACCCCATTACTTGACTATGGCTACACCTTC. Encoded protein: CASTPLLDYGYTF.

The rearrangement uses TRBV5-1 and TRBJ2-7; TRBD2 agrees at 9 bases. The CDR3 has 15 residues. The germline gives CDR1 SGHRS, CDR2 YFSETQ. Unmatched junction bases numbered 7, after V lost 4 bases and J lost 2 bases. In nucleotides, the CDR3 is TGCGCCAGCAGCGATCTAGCGGGACCCACCTACGAGCAGTACTTC. Translated, it gives CASSDLAGPTYEQYF.

This clone was picked up many times. The rearrangement joins TRBV7-3 to TRBJ2-1; TRBD1 matches 7 bases. Trimming at V came to 5 bases and at J to 8 bases, leaving 12 bases not matched to a gene. Germline-derived CDR1 and CDR2 are SGHTA and FQGTGA. The CDR3 is made up of 15 amino acids. Here the CDR3 DNA reads TGTGCCAGCAGCAGGGCAGGGGGAGCGTTGGATGAGCAGTTCTTC. The encoded protein is CASSRAGGALDEQFF.

V and J are TRBV7-3 and TRBJ2-1; 13 bases line up with TRBD2. Losses at the gene ends were 5 bases for V and 6 bases for J; bases not matched to a gene: 7. The CDR3 contains 16 residues. Germline V gene lookup returns CDR1 SGHTA and CDR2 FQGTGA. For the CDR3, the DNA is TGTGCCAGCAGCCCCGCCGGGACTAGCGGGGTCAATGAGCAGTTCTTC. This codes for CASSPAGTSGVNEQFF.

The chain couples TRBV7-6 to TRBJ2-1; D is ambiguous. The CDR3 runs 15 residues. Between the trimmed V and J ends, which lost 4 bases and 0 bases, there was a span of 10 bases. Germline CDR1 reads SGHVS; CDR2 reads FNYEAQ. In DNA, the CDR3 is TGTGCCAGCAGCTCGCTCGTCAGCTCCTACAATGAGCAGTTCTTC. Protein sequence: CASSSLVSSYNEQFF.

The V gene is TRBV6-5, the J gene TRBJ1-5, with D perhaps matching TRBD1 (6 bases). The CDR3 runs 15 residues. V was cut by 8 bases and J by 6 bases, with 20 bases left in between. Germline V CDR1 and CDR2: MNHEY, SVGAGI. CDR3 nucleotides: TGTGCCAGCTCGGGACACCCACAGGTCGGTCAGCCCCAGCATTTT. This translates into CASSGHPQVGQPQHF.

This chain connects TRBV5-4 to TRBJ2-5; D remains unclear. The germline V gene has CDR1 SGHNT and CDR2 YYREEE (reference sequence). The CDR3 is 14 residues long. Trimming shortened V by 1 base and J by 0 bases, and 7 bases separated the two germline ends. The CDR3: CASSLRSDQETQYF. DNA of the CDR3: TGTGCCAGCAGCTTGCGGTCGGACCAAGAGACCCAGTACTTC.

The rearrangement links TRBV5-4 to TRBJ2-7; perhaps TRBD2 as D (6 bases). Germline V gene sequence: CDR1 SGHNT, CDR2 YYREEE (reference sequence). The CDR3 totals 15 residues. Trimming cost V 1 base and J 2 bases, with 13 bases left between them. CDR3 amino acids: CASSLFGAGTYEQYF. In DNA form, the CDR3 reads TGTGCCAGCAGCTTGTTCGGGGCGGGGACCTACGAGCAGTACTTC. Full variable domain (outside the CDR3, taken from reference TRBV5-4 and TRBJ2-7): ETGVTQSPTHLIKTRGQQVTLRCSSQSGHNTVSWYQQALGQGPQFIFQYYREEENGRGNFPPRFSGLQFPNYSSELNVNALELDDSALYLCASSLFGAGTYEQYFGPGTRLTVT.

This chain links TRBV7-9 with TRBJ1-1; D is perhaps TRBD1 (5 bases). The CDR3 covers 14 residues. Trimming cost V 4 bases and J 1 base, with 10 bases left between them. CDR1 and CDR2 from the germline V gene are SEHNR and FQNEAQ (reference sequence). The CDR3 sequence: CASSSGGGNTEAFF. The CDR3 region has the DNA TGTGCCAGCAGCTCGGGGGGAGGGAACACTGAAGCTTTCTTT.

The chain is built from TRBV5-1 and TRBJ1-1, with D unresolved. The germline V and J ends were trimmed by 1 base and 3 bases, with 4 bases remaining between them. CDR3 length: 12 amino acids. Germline lookup yields CDR1 SGHRS and CDR2 YFSETQ. This chain's CDR3 is CASSLPDTEAFF. The CDR3 DNA sequence: TGCGCCAGCAGCTTGCCGGACACTGAAGCTTTCTTT.

The chain links TRBV27 to TRBJ1-3; TRBD1 might be the D (5 bases). Trimming stripped 8 bases from V and 1 base from J, with 6 bases between. The CDR3 loop spans 12 amino acids. Germline V CDR1 and CDR2: MNHEY, SMNVEV (reference sequence). This chain's CDR3 is CASGTSGNTIYF. For the CDR3, the DNA is TGTGCCAGCGGGACTTCTGGAAACACCATATATTTT.

This chain joins TRBV19 and TRBJ1-1; TRBD1 might be the D (5 bases). Germline CDR1 reads LNHDA; CDR2 reads SQIVND (reference sequence). Trimming left V 3 bases short and J 2 bases short, with 10 bases between. The CDR3 consists of 14 residues. The CDR3, as DNA: TGTGCCAGTAGTATGGGACTGATTAACACTGAAGCTTTCTTT. This sequence encodes CASSMGLINTEAFF.

This clone showed up just once. The gene calls are TRBV27 and TRBJ1-2; 8 bases fit TRBD1. CDR1 is MNHEY and CDR2 is SMNVEV in the germline V gene (reference sequence). CDR3 length: 15 residues. With V trimmed by 2 bases and J by 2 bases, 4 bases remained unmatched. CDR3 nucleotides: TGTGCCAGCAGTTTAGGACAGGGTGGAAACTATGGCTACACCTTC. This translates into CASSLGQGGNYGYTF.

The V call is TRBV9, the J call TRBJ2-2; 9 nucleotides line up with TRBD1. Germline CDR1 SGDLS, CDR2 YYNGEE. J gave up 3 bases and V 6 bases, and 6 bases lay outside the gene matches. The CDR3 spans 15 residues. The CDR3 is CASTPGQGHTGELFF. DNA of the CDR3: TGTGCCAGCACCCCGGGACAGGGCCACACCGGGGAGCTGTTTTTT.

This clone showed up just a few times. The rearrangement joins TRBV4-2 to TRBJ2-2; D not certain. The germline gives CDR1 LGHNA, CDR2 YNFKEQ. V was pared by 0 bases and J by 0 bases, with 11 bases between. The CDR3 covers 17 residues. CDR3 region: CASSQDQAAANTGELFF. Here the CDR3 DNA reads TGTGCCAGCAGCCAAGATCAGGCAGCCGCGAACACCGGGGAGCTGTTTTTT.

V usage is TRBV27 and J usage is TRBJ1-6; 8 bases are shared with TRBD1. Per the germline V gene, CDR1 is MNHEY and CDR2 is SMNVEV (reference sequence). The V gene end was trimmed by 4 bases and the J gene end by 10 bases; junction bases not matched to a gene: 6. The length of the CDR3 is 14 residues. The CDR3 is CASSSGTGPSPLHF. DNA of the CDR3: TGTGCCAGCAGTTCAGGGACAGGCCCGTCACCCCTCCACTTT.

The chain is built from TRBV6-2 or TRBV6-3 and TRBJ2-1; D is perhaps TRBD1 (6 bases). The CDR3 extends over 16 amino acids. Trimming cost V 4 bases and J 2 bases, with 15 bases left between them. Germline V gene sequence: CDR1 MNHEY, CDR2 SVGEGT. The CDR3 protein is CASSSPGRTAYNEQFF. The CDR3 DNA reads TGTGCCAGCAGTTCCCCTGGACGGACAGCCTACAATGAGCAGTTCTTC.

This clone was seen a single time. The CDR3 loop is CASSPIVLNTEAFF. Here the CDR3 DNA reads TGTGCCAGCAGCCCGATAGTCCTAAACACTGAAGCTTTCTTT. The J gene is TRBJ1-1, the V gene TRBV9, with no clear D. The ends were cut back, 4 bases at V and 2 bases at J, with 12 bases in the middle. The CDR3 spans 14 residues. Germline CDR1 and CDR2: SGDLS and YYNGEE.

The chain uses TRBV6-5 and TRBJ1-2, with TRBD1 matching 7 bases. V shed 2 bases and J 1 base; nucleotides not matched to a gene: 4. CDR3 length equals 15 residues. Germline CDR1 MNHEY, CDR2 SVGAGI. The CDR3 loop reads CASSYDTGDNYGYTF. The CDR3 DNA is TGTGCCAGCAGTTACGATACAGGGGATAACTATGGCTACACCTTC.

V is TRBV19 and J is TRBJ1-1; 7 nucleotides line up with TRBD1. The length of the CDR3 is 13 residues. J was trimmed by 1 base and V by 4 bases; bases with no gene match: 0. Germline CDR1 LNHDA, CDR2 SQIVND (reference sequence). Written as DNA, the CDR3 is TGTGCCAGTAGTACAGGGGGGAACACTGAAGCTTTCTTT. Residues: CASSTGGNTEAFF.

There are a few counts of this clone. The chain employs TRBV7-9 and TRBJ2-3, with TRBD2 matching 9 bases. Germline CDR1 is SEHNR and CDR2 is FQNEAQ (reference sequence). This CDR3 comprises 13 residues. Trimming at V came to 8 bases and at J to 5 bases, leaving 5 bases not matched to a gene. CDR3 sequence: CASRGLAKDTQYF. Here the CDR3 DNA reads TGTGCCAGCCGGGGACTAGCTAAAGATACGCAGTATTTT.

The chain couples TRBV3-1 (or the pseudogene TRBV3-2) to TRBJ1-4; D perhaps matches TRBD1 (5 bases). The V gene lost 1 base and the J gene lost 10 bases, with 22 bases spanning the gap. This CDR3 has 17 residues. Looked up from germline, CDR1 is LGHDT and CDR2 is YNNKEL (reference sequence). The CDR3 DNA follows: TGTGCCAGCAGCCAAGGAGGGAGGCGTGGGACTCTTCCAAAACTGTTTTTT. This translates into CASSQGGRRGTLPKLFF.

The CDR3 DNA is TGTGCCAGCACACGGGACAGCAACAGTTCACCCCTCCACTTT. Translation gives CASTRDSNSSPLHF. The chain recombines TRBV2 with TRBJ1-6, with 7 bases that match TRBD1. Germline V gives CDR1 SNHLY, CDR2 FYNNEI. V shed 7 bases, J shed 9 bases, and the junction held 9 bases outside the gene matches. CDR3 length: 14 amino acids.

V gene TRBV5-8 combines with J gene TRBJ2-6; tentatively, D is TRBD1 (5 bases). The ends were cut back, 5 bases at V and 2 bases at J, with 17 bases in the middle. The CDR3 totals 17 residues. CDR1 is SGHTS and CDR2 is YDEGEE in the germline V gene. CDR3 in DNA: TGTGCCAGCAGAGTGGGGCGGACGGTCCCTGGGGCCAACGTCCTGACTTTC. Translation gives CASRVGRTVPGANVLTF. The full variable domain, its missing parts supplied by reference TRBV5-8 and TRBJ2-6, is EAGVTQSPTHLIKTRGQQATLRCSPISGHTSVYWYQQALGLGLQFLLWYDEGEERNRGNFPPRFSGRQFPNYSSELNVNALELEDSALYLCASRVGRTVPGANVLTFGAGSRLTVL.

For the CDR3, the DNA is TGTGCCAGCAGTACCGATCCAGGCCCCGGAAACACCATATATTTT. It translates to CASSTDPGPGNTIYF. The gene calls are TRBV9 and TRBJ1-3; D gene ambiguous. The CDR3 has 15 residues. Looked up from germline, CDR1 is SGDLS and CDR2 is YYNGEE. Trimming took off 5 bases at V and 4 bases at J, with 16 bases between the two ends.